This entry features one T cell receptor (beta chain) sequence. Its cognate antigen is unknown. Germline CDR1 is SEHNR and CDR2 is FQNEAQ (reference sequence). V shed 10 bases and J shed 4 bases, with 16 bases lying between them. The CDR3 is 13 amino acids. Then a second PCR, running roughly 7 to 11 cycles, was carried out with a sample-barcoded 5' primer and a J-beta primer mix. TCRdb itself ran the 5' RACE reads through MiXCR, one entry per CDR3 protein. The sample shows 1 million to 1.2 million distinct CDR3 sequences, more than 30% of them seen only once. The study drew donors from healthy Caucasian individuals in Russia aged 6 to 90. These data are taken from a study of blood T cells in healthy people across ages. Study-wide points: Diversity estimated from one million T cells was considered an underestimate.

This rearrangement joins TRBV7-9 to TRBJ1-1, with D perhaps TRBD1 (5 bases). The sequenced sample was blood. The sequence derives from a man aged 18 to 29 in good health. CDR3 coding DNA: TGTGCCACCGAGGAAGGGGTGGGCACTGAAGCTTTCTTT. This translates into CATEEGVGTEAFF.